The 16 T cell receptor beta chains in this list originate from one sample, sequenced in a study of T-cell memory formation after mild COVID-19. Each CDR3 protein gets one entry after TCRdb re-called the 5' RACE reads with MiXCR. The sample consists of 400,000 or so distinct CDR3 sequences, over 20% of them appearing once. The sequenced sample consisted of PBMCs or a T cell subset sorted from them (not recorded which). The receptors were sampled from an adult woman who had mild COVID-19 (a few samples of this study predate the infection). Cell type and time point are not known.

This chain joins TRBV7-3 and TRBJ2-5; TRBD1 aligns across 11 bases. The CDR3 sequence is 15 residues long. Per germline, CDR1 SGHTA and CDR2 FQGTGA. Losses at the gene ends were 5 bases for V and 4 bases for J; bases not matched to a gene: 6. The CDR3 sequence: CASSLGQGAGETQYF. Here the CDR3 DNA reads TGTGCCAGCAGCCTTGGACAGGGGGCAGGAGAGACCCAGTACTTC.

This clonotype was recorded a few times. The rearrangement joins TRBV9 to TRBJ2-2; 13 bases agree with TRBD2. J was trimmed by 6 bases and V by 4 bases; bases with no gene match: 9. This CDR3 spans 17 amino acids. The V gene's germline CDR1 is SGDLS and CDR2 YYNGEE. CDR3 residues: CASSLEWTSGSPGELFF. CDR3 nucleotide sequence: TGTGCCAGCAGCCTAGAGTGGACTAGCGGGAGCCCCGGGGAGCTGTTTTTT.

This clonotype was observed a few times. The rearrangement links TRBV7-3 to TRBJ1-1, with TRBD1 matching 7 bases. The CDR3 is 14 residues long. CDR1 and CDR2 from the germline V gene are SGHTA and FQGTGA. V gave up 4 bases and J gave up 4 bases; unmatched junction bases: 6. DNA for the CDR3: TGTGCCAGCAGCTCTAGGGGGCGCGTCACTGAAGCTTTCTTT. This codes for CASSSRGRVTEAFF.

This clonotype appeared a few times. The chain has TRBV29-1 and TRBJ2-7; D is ambiguous. The germline V gene has CDR1 SQVTM and CDR2 ANQGSEA. Deletions cut 5 bases from V and 3 bases from J, with 17 bases between. This CDR3 contains 14 residues. The CDR3 DNA is TGCAGCGTTATCGGCTATGACCCAAACTACGAGCAGTACTTC. Its translation is CSVIGYDPNYEQYF.

This clonotype was seen only a few times. The V and J genes are TRBV6-6 and TRBJ1-2, with D maybe TRBD1 (6 bases). V was shortened by 8 bases and J by 0 bases, with 19 bases between the two germline ends. Germline assignment: CDR1 MNHNY and CDR2 SVGAGI (reference sequence). CDR3 length equals 16 residues. In DNA form, the CDR3 reads TGTGCCAGCTATTGGGGGGGCCTTCCAGCTAACTATGGCTACACCTTC. Translating it yields CASYWGGLPANYGYTF.

The chain employs TRBV6-6 and TRBJ2-3; D gene ambiguous. This CDR3 region has 14 residues. Germline V gene data show CDR1 as MNHNY and CDR2 as SVGAGI (reference sequence). The V gene lost 0 bases and the J gene lost 3 bases, with 7 bases spanning the gap. CDR3 DNA sequence: TGTGCCAGCAGTTACTCGTTTACGACAGATACGCAGTATTTT. It yields the protein CASSYSFTTDTQYF.

The J gene is TRBJ2-7, the V gene TRBV7-9; 10 positions agree with TRBD1. Trimming at V came to 5 bases and at J to 5 bases, leaving 12 bases not matched to a gene. Germline V gives CDR1 SEHNR, CDR2 FQNEAQ (reference sequence). This CDR3 has 16 amino acids. CDR3 bases: TGTGCCAGCAGCGCGAGCACCGGGACAGGGGACGACGAGCAGTACTTC. This sequence encodes CASSASTGTGDDEQYF.

This clonotype came up a few times. The V gene is TRBV5-1, the J gene TRBJ2-5, with 8 nucleotides matching TRBD2. Losses at the gene ends were 2 bases for V and 5 bases for J; bases not matched to a gene: 8. Germline V gives CDR1 SGHRS, CDR2 YFSETQ. The CDR3 has 15 residues. The CDR3 coding sequence is TGCGCCAGCAGCTTCTCCGGGGGGGGTATCGAGACCCAGTACTTC. Translated: CASSFSGGGIETQYF. The variable domain in full, completed from reference TRBV5-1 and TRBJ2-5, reads KAGVTQTPRYLIKTRGQQVTLSCSPISGHRSVSWYQQTPGQGLQFLFEYFSETQRNKGNFPGRFSGRQFSNSRSEMNVSTLELGDSALYLCASSFSGGGIETQYFGPGTRLLVL.

This chain joins TRBV5-6 and TRBJ2-2, with 13 positions matching TRBD2. CDR3 size: 13 residues. Germline V CDR1 and CDR2: SGHDT, YYEEEE. Trimming removed 4 bases from V and 14 bases from J; junction bases left unmatched: 5. This chain's CDR3 is CASSPRTSGRLFF. The CDR3 coding sequence is TGTGCCAGCAGCCCGCGGACTAGCGGGAGACTGTTTTTT.

This clonotype has a handful of counts. This chain uses TRBV20-1 with TRBJ2-7; 7 bases fit TRBD2. CDR1 is DFQATT, CDR2 SNEGSKA, per germline (reference sequence). This CDR3 comprises 16 residues. The V segment lost 0 bases and the J segment 0 bases; nucleotides outside the gene matches: 8. The CDR3 region is CSARDPASGFSYEQYF. CDR3 DNA sequence: TGCAGTGCTAGAGATCCGGCTAGCGGCTTCTCCTACGAGCAGTACTTC.

This clonotype appeared a few times. This chain connects TRBV5-1 to TRBJ1-1; possible D gene TRBD1, 5 bases. The length of the CDR3 is 15 residues. V was pared by 4 bases and J by 0 bases, with 13 bases between. Germline lookup yields CDR1 SGHRS and CDR2 YFSETQ. In nucleotides, the CDR3 is TGCGCCAGCAGCCAAGGAGACAGCATGAACACTGAAGCTTTCTTT. This gives the protein CASSQGDSMNTEAFF.

This chain links TRBV4-2 with TRBJ1-2; D remains ambiguous. The CDR3 runs 18 residues. From germline, CDR1 is LGHNA and CDR2 YNFKEQ. The V and J ends lost 0 bases and 2 bases respectively, with 19 bases between them. The CDR3 loop reads CASSQEGSVGETNYGYTF. In nucleotides, the CDR3 is TGTGCCAGCAGCCAAGAAGGGTCGGTCGGAGAAACAAACTATGGCTACACCTTC.

V gene TRBV19 combines with J gene TRBJ1-1; D not certain. Germline V gene lookup returns CDR1 LNHDA and CDR2 SQIVND (reference sequence). This CDR3 region has 13 residues. V was pared by 3 bases and J by 5 bases, with 10 bases between. The CDR3 DNA follows: TGTGCCAGTAGTATCGCCGGGGTAACTGAAGCTTTCTTT. Translating it yields CASSIAGVTEAFF.

The chain uses TRBV3-1 and TRBJ1-2; D may be TRBD1 (6 bases). Germline-derived CDR1 and CDR2 are LGHDT and YNNKEL (reference sequence). The CDR3 spans 13 residues. Trimming cost V 3 bases and J 4 bases, with 9 bases left between them. CDR3 nucleotide sequence: TGTGCCAGCAGCCAGGGACACGCCTATGGCTACACCTTC. Its translation is CASSQGHAYGYTF.

The V and J genes are TRBV2 and TRBJ2-3; D possibly uses TRBD1 or TRBD2 (5 bases each). The length of the CDR3 is 14 residues. The ends were cut back, 3 bases at V and 1 base at J, with 8 bases in the middle. Germline loops: CDR1 SNHLY, CDR2 FYNNEI. CDR3 in amino acids: CASSDLGGTDTQYF. Here the CDR3 DNA reads TGTGCCAGCAGTGATTTGGGGGGCACAGATACGCAGTATTTT.

Worth noting for this clonotype: One end of the junction is discordant with germline, which a read error may explain. The gene calls are TRBV2 and TRBJ2-3; a possible D gene is TRBD1 (6 bases). The CDR3 sequence is 12 residues long. CDR1 is SNHLY, CDR2 FYNNEI, per germline. CDR3 in amino acids: CSSRQGTYTQYF. CDR3 nucleotide sequence: TGTTCCAGCAGGCAGGGGACATATACGCAGTATTTT. Variable domain in full (rest from reference TRBV2 and TRBJ2-3): EPEVTQTPSHQVTQMGQEVILRCVPISNHLYFYWYRQILGQKVEFLVSFYNNEISEKSEIFDDQFSVERPDGSNFTLKIRSTKLEDSAMYFCSSRQGTYTQYFGPGTRLTVL.